A single sample is the source of the 9 T cell receptor beta chains below, sequenced in a study of T cell repertoires in cytomegalovirus infection. TCRdb re-called the reads with MiXCR, one entry per CDR3 protein. The top ten hold around 13% of the sample, which has 650,000 to 850,000 distinct CDR3 sequences, roughly 29% seen once. Their antigen targets remain unknown. Sequencing was performed on cultured CD8+ T cells from PBMCs, taken from culture after CMV antigen stimulation. These receptors all stem from a human donor in good health (CMV status not recorded). Some clones in this sample may be carry-over from other donors' samples.

In this sample, this clonotype turned up many times. V usage is TRBV6-1 and J usage is TRBJ2-7; 8 bases fit TRBD2. CDR1 is MNHNS and CDR2 is SASEGT in the germline V gene. The CDR3 is 13 residues long. The trim removed 3 bases at V and 2 bases at J, leaving 0 bases unmatched. This CDR3 reads CASSEGLAYEQYF. CDR3 bases: TGTGCCAGCAGTGAGGGACTAGCCTACGAGCAGTACTTC.

The chain joins TRBV7-9 to TRBJ1-6; 8 nucleotides line up with TRBD1. The CDR3 extends over 14 amino acids. Per germline, CDR1 SEHNR and CDR2 FQNEAQ (reference sequence). Trimming took 4 bases from V and 8 from J; bases not matched to a gene: 4. The CDR3 region is CASSSPGQDSPLHF. The CDR3 DNA sequence: TGTGCCAGCAGCTCCCCGGGACAGGATTCACCCCTCCACTTT.

V gene TRBV12-5 combines with J gene TRBJ1-6; TRBD1 might be the D (6 bases). V lost 6 bases, J lost 0 bases, and 12 bases lay in between. CDR3 length: 16 residues. The V gene's germline CDR1 is LGHNT and CDR2 FRNRAP. CDR3 sequence: CASGIQGNSYNSPLHF. DNA of the CDR3: TGTGCTAGTGGCATACAGGGAAACTCCTATAATTCACCCCTCCACTTT.

This chain connects TRBV6-2 or TRBV6-3 to TRBJ2-6; the D gene could be TRBD1 or TRBD2 (6 bases each). Trimming took 3 bases from V and 4 from J, leaving 19 bases between them. CDR3 length: 18 residues. Per germline, CDR1 MNHEY and CDR2 SVGEGT. The CDR3 here is CASSYWVRGRNGANVLTF. Written as DNA, the CDR3 is TGTGCCAGCAGTTATTGGGTACGGGGGCGGAACGGGGCCAACGTCCTGACTTTC.

The chain joins TRBV29-1 to TRBJ1-1; 9 positions match TRBD1. Germline V gives CDR1 SQVTM, CDR2 ANQGSEA. The CDR3 runs to 13 residues. Trimming at V came to 3 bases and at J to 5 bases, leaving 4 bases not matched to a gene. This CDR3 reads CSVEGQGGTEAFF. The DNA of the CDR3 is TGCAGCGTTGAGGGACAGGGAGGAACTGAAGCTTTCTTT. Full variable domain (remainder filled in from reference TRBV29-1 and TRBJ1-1): SAVISQKPSRDICQRGTSLTIQCQVDSQVTMMFWYRQQPGQSLTLIATANQGSEATYESGFVIDKFPISRPNLTFSTLTVSNMSPEDSSIYLCSVEGQGGTEAFFGQGTRLTVV.

The V and J genes are TRBV12-5 and TRBJ2-1; D is possibly TRBD1 (5 bases). Germline V gene sequence: CDR1 LGHNT, CDR2 FRNRAP. V shed 3 bases and J shed 3 bases, with 12 bases lying between them. The CDR3 loop spans 15 amino acids. CDR3: CASGLIGDSYNEQFF. The DNA for the CDR3 is TGTGCTAGTGGTTTAATAGGGGATAGCTACAATGAGCAGTTCTTC.

The chain uses TRBV29-1 and TRBJ2-6; 12 nucleotides agree with TRBD1. The V segment lost 6 bases and the J segment 0 bases; nucleotides outside the gene matches: 21. CDR3 length: 22 residues. CDR1 and CDR2 from the germline V gene are SQVTM and ANQGSEA. The CDR3 spells CSVDSRDGSPGQGASGANVLTF. CDR3 nucleotides: TGCAGCGTGGACTCGAGGGACGGTTCGCCGGGACAGGGGGCCTCTGGGGCCAACGTCCTGACTTTC.

The chain joins TRBV28 to TRBJ2-3; 8 bases are a match to TRBD1. Germline CDR1 is MDHEN and CDR2 is SYDVKM. The J segment lost 0 bases and the V segment lost 5 bases, leaving 7 bases of the junction unmatched. The CDR3 runs 16 residues. The CDR3 spells CASSRGTGRSTDTQYF. The CDR3 DNA follows: TGTGCCAGCAGTCGCGGGACAGGTAGGAGCACAGATACGCAGTATTTT.

The CDR3 nucleotides are TGTGCCAGCAGTTACTTTACTAGCGGGGGAGTATACGAGCAGTACTTC. Translation gives CASSYFTSGGVYEQYF. V gene TRBV6-5 combines with J gene TRBJ2-7; 11 positions agree with TRBD2. Per the germline V gene, CDR1 is MNHEY and CDR2 is SVGAGI. Unmatched junction bases numbered 6, after V lost 1 base and J lost 4 bases. The CDR3 runs 16 residues.